The T cell receptor (beta chain) described here comes from a study of T cells after yellow fever vaccination. Broader study findings: The CD4 and CD8 compartments had a small share of their clonotypes in common. Clones that expanded after primary vaccination mostly reappeared after the booster (just under 98% CD4, 75% to 90% CD8).

The TCR cDNA carried a universal primer site and UMIs from 5'RACE template switching. A single record per CDR3 protein comes from TCRdb applying MiXCR to the 5' RACE reads. Of 350,000 to 450,000 distinct CDR3 sequences detected, more than 5.5% appear once; the ten largest clones hold about 15%. This clonotype was detected many times. Its antigen is not known. The V gene end was trimmed by 6 bases and the J gene end by 2 bases; junction bases not matched to a gene: 6. The CDR3 has 14 residues. The germline V gene has CDR1 MNHEY and CDR2 SVGEGT. The chain carries TRBV6-2 or TRBV6-3 and TRBJ2-7, with 8 bases that match TRBD1. This specimen was PBMCs, taken 5 days after the yellow fever booster vaccination. The clonotype comes from a man aged 30 to 39 who received the YFV17D yellow fever vaccine. CDR3 protein: CASSIRDRTYEQYF. The CDR3, as DNA: TGTGCCAGCAGCATCCGGGACAGGACCTACGAGCAGTACTTC.